This T cell receptor beta chain came from a study of blood T cell repertoires in COVID-19 (dated by TCRdb to about 2020). A note on the overall study: Samples covering the acute and convalescent phases of COVID-19 were provided by collaborators in the United States, Italy and Spain. The material from the prospective study consisted of cDNA or gDNA derived from T cells, B-cell-depleted T cells, or PBMCs. The dataset comprised deeply sampled blood TCRbeta repertoires from subjects exposed to, actively infected with, or recovered from COVID-19. A freely available public database, intended as a resource for researchers studying the immune response to SARS-CoV-2, is where the repertoires were released. The samples were drawn from the first 160 participants of the ongoing ImmuneRACE study and from more than 1,000 subjects provided by 6 global collaborators. The sample metadata nearly always contained a de-identified subject ID, COVID-19 status, age in years and sex. Where available, HLA class I and class II types were obtained from metadata supplied by the sample provider rather than from assay-based typing. The paper as a whole reports these results and caveats: The quantity of clinical and demographic metadata differed by source and by participant and was supplied without curation.

The immunoSEQ Assay, a bias-controlled multiplex PCR, was used to amplify TCRbeta CDR3 regions from genomic DNA. The authors processed their data as follows. The number of nucleated cells in each sample was estimated from the amplification of reference gene primers within the assay. To quantify the absolute abundance of each unique TCRbeta CDR3 rearrangement, sequence reads were collapsed and filtered. For each sample, productive Simpson clonality was calculated as the square root of Simpson's diversity index across productive rearrangements. Here the immuneACCESS table is served through TCRdb, limited to in-frame sequences with V and J called. Missing clones are a known gap in these copies; in checked studies unresolved V genes cover under half, and the rest lacks a known reason. V and J calls and clone size are copied from that table; D and trimming were computed from the DNA. This sample lists a few hundred thousand clones; about 88% were detected once. Jointly, the top ten make up less than 5% of the sample.

V is pruned by 3 bases and J by 4 bases, leaving 15 bases of the junction without a gene match. Via the germline V gene, CDR1 is SGDLS and CDR2 YYNGEE. The CDR3 contains 18 residues, cysteine and phenylalanine counted. The only DNA kept is the CDR3, 54 bases in frame from the first base. Samples from volunteer blood donors who had recovered from COVID-19 were contributed by a second Seattle source. The collaborating institutions used their own protocols to collect whole blood in K2EDTA tubes. Collaborator samples were shipped for TCRbeta analysis as frozen whole blood, isolated PBMCs, or DNA extracted from either sample type. As to this clone: Its antigen is currently not known. No quality values exist for individual bases; no much larger clone is one base distant.

Specimen: peripheral blood. The rearrangement joined TRBV9 to TRBJ2-2; TRBD1 lines up with 7 middle nucleotides. This clonotype was obtained from a man aged 60 to 75 who had recovered from COVID-19. The DNA reads as follows: TGTGCCAGCAGCGCAACCGCGGACTCCCAGGGGGTCACCGGGGAGCTGTTTTTT. Protein translation: CASSATADSQGVTGELFF. The full variable domain, with segments outside the CDR3 supplied by the reference TRBV9 and TRBJ2-2 proteins, appears as DSGVTQTPKHLITATGQRVTLRCSPRSGDLSVYWYQQSLDQGLQFLIQYYNGEERAKGNILERFSAQQFPDLHSELNLSSLELGDSALYFCASSATADSQGVTGELFFGEGSRLTVL.